A selection of T cell receptor beta chains follows, all from one sample in a study of neurological immune-mediated disorders. TCRdb reprocessed the 5' RACE reads with MiXCR, giving one entry per CDR3 protein. The sample yields about 30,000 distinct CDR3 sequences, under 6% seen once. The specimen sequenced was CD4+ T cells from blood. These receptors originate from a woman aged 45-65 years in good health. CDR3s include the opening cysteine and the closing phenylalanine or tryptophan. Only part of the rows carry a size: once, few, many, or a class if the clone is expanded.

V	size	J	CDR3
TRBV29-1	medium-sized	TRBJ2-5	CSVGSTSGKGETQYF
TRBV11-2	many	TRBJ2-7	CASSSQGGHSYEQYF
TRBV2	.	TRBJ1-1	CASSEIAGMNTEAFF
TRBV7-2	many	TRBJ2-7	CASSLVRYEQYF
TRBV10-3	many	TRBJ2-3	CAISATEDTQYF
TRBV14	many	TRBJ2-3	CASSQDSPGTSGTDTQYF
TRBV20-1	many	TRBJ1-3	CSASRGGTGNTIYF
TRBV28	many	TRBJ1-2	CASSTTTFGDYGYTF
TRBV7-9	many	TRBJ2-7	CASSSQGRLPGDEQYF
TRBV20-1	many	TRBJ2-1	CSALGMGDLYNEQFF
TRBV6-1	many	TRBJ1-2	CASTEGAHGYTF
TRBV20-1	many	TRBJ2-1	CSARDQGWYNEQFF
TRBV4-1	many	TRBJ2-7	CASSQDSQLRSGQYF
TRBV20-1	many	TRBJ2-5	CSASHFATGAQETQYF
TRBV5-1	many	TRBJ2-7	CASSLGVGNEQYF
TRBV29-1	many	TRBJ1-3	CSVLVGNTIYF
TRBV20-1	many	TRBJ1-5	CSALGPGDNQPQHF
TRBV5-5	many	TRBJ2-5	CASSPSGQETQYF
TRBV27	many	TRBJ1-4	CASSRATNEKLFF
TRBV20-1	many	TRBJ2-1	CSARDPDRNNEQFF
TRBV11-2	once	TRBJ2-5	CASSLISGSPRETQYF
TRBV5-1	.	TRBJ2-1	CASSFYICSARDNEQFF
TRBV5-1	many	TRBJ1-4	CASSSRQGENEKLFF
TRBV6-5	many	TRBJ2-2	CASLGGTNTGELFF
TRBV11-2	many	TRBJ2-1	CASSLEASGKYNEQFF
TRBV20-1	many	TRBJ2-7	CSANPTSGLYEQYF
TRBV12-3/TRBV12-4	many	TRBJ2-3	CASSLGQLADTQYF
TRBV20-1	many	TRBJ2-7	CSATYSSYEQYF
TRBV6-2/TRBV6-3	many	TRBJ2-7	CASTQGGARDYEQYF